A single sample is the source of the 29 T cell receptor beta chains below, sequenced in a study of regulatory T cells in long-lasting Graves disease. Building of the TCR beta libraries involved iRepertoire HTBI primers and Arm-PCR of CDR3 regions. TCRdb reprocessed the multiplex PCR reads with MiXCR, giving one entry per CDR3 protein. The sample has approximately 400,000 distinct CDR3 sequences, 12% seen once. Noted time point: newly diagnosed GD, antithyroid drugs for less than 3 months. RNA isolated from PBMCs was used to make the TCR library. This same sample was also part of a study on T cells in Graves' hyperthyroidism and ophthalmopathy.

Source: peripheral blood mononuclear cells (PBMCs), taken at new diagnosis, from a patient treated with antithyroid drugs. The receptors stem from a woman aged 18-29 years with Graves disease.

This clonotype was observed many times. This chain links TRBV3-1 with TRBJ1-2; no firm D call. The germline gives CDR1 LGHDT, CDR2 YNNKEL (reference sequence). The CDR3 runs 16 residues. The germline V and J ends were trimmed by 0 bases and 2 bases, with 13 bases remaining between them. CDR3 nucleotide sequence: TGTGCCAGCAGCCAAGATCGGAAATACCTGAACTATGGCTACACCTTC. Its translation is CASSQDRKYLNYGYTF.

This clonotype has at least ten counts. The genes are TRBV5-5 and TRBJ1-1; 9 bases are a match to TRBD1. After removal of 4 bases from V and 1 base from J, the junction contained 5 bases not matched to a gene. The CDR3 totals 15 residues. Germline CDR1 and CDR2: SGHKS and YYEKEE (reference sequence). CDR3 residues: CASSPGTGRNTEAFF. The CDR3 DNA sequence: TGTGCCAGCAGCCCAGGGACAGGGAGGAACACTGAAGCTTTCTTT. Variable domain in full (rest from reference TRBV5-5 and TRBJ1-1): DAGVTQSPTHLIKTRGQQVTLRCSPISGHKSVSWYQQVLGQGPQFIFQYYEKEERGRGNFPDRFSARQFPNYSSELNVNALLLGDSALYLCASSPGTGRNTEAFFGQGTRLTVV.

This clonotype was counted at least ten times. CDR3 sequence: CASSTTGAWQPQHF. CDR3 nucleotide sequence: TGTGCCAGCAGTACGACAGGGGCTTGGCAGCCCCAGCATTTT. The V call is TRBV12-3 or TRBV12-4, the J call TRBJ1-5, with 8 positions matching TRBD1. This CDR3 comprises 14 residues. V was pared by 5 bases and J by 7 bases, with 7 bases of the junction left unmatched.

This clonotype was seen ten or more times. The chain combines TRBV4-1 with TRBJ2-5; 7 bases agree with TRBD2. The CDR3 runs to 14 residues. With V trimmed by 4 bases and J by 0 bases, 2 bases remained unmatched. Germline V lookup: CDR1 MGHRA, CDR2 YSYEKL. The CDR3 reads CASSPGRDQETQYF. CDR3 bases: TGCGCCAGCAGCCCTGGGAGGGACCAAGAGACCCAGTACTTC.

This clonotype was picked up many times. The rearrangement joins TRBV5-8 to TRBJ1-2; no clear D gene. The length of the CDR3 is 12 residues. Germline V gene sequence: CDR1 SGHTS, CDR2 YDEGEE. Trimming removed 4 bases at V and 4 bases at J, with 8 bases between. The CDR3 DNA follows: TGTGCCAGCAGCAAGGGAGCCTATGGCTACACCTTC. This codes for CASSKGAYGYTF.

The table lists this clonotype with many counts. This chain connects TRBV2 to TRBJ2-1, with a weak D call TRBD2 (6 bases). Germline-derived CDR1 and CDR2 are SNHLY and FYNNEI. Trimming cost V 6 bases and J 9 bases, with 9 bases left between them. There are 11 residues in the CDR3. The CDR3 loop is CASSGSGEQFF. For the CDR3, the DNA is TGTGCCAGCAGCGGTAGCGGTGAGCAGTTCTTC.

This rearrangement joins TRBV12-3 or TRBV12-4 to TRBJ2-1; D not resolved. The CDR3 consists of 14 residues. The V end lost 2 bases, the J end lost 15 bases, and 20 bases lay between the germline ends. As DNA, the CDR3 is TGTGCCAGCAGTTTAAAGGCGGCTACGGGTTCAGGGTTCTTC. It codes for CASSLKAATGSGFF.

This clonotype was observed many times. The CDR3 sequence is CASSSELRASRGTQYF. In nucleotides, the CDR3 is TGTGCCAGCAGCTCAGAACTACGGGCCTCTCGGGGGACCCAGTACTTC. V is TRBV7-6 and J is TRBJ2-5; possibly TRBD2 for D (5 bases). Germline lookup yields CDR1 SGHVS and CDR2 FNYEAQ. Trimming removed 4 bases from V and 7 bases from J, with 22 bases in between. The CDR3 consists of 16 residues.

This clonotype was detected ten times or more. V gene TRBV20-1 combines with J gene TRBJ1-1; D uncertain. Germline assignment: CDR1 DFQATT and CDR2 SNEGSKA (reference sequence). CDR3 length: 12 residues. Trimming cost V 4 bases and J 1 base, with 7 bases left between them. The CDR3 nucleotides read TGCAGTGCTACACCGGCGAACACTGAAGCTTTCTTT. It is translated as CSATPANTEAFF.

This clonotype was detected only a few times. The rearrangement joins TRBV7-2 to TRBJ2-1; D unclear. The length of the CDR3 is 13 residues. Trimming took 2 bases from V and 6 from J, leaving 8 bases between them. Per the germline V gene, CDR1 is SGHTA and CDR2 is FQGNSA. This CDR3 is CASSLSVGNEQFF. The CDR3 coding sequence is TGTGCCAGCAGCTTATCAGTGGGCAATGAGCAGTTCTTC. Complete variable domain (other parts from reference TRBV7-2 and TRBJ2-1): GAGVSQSPSNKVTEKGKDVELRCDPISGHTALYWYRQSLGQGLEFLIYFQGNSAPDKSGLPSDRFSAERTGGSVSTLTIQRTQQEDSAVYLCASSLSVGNEQFFGPGTRLTVL.

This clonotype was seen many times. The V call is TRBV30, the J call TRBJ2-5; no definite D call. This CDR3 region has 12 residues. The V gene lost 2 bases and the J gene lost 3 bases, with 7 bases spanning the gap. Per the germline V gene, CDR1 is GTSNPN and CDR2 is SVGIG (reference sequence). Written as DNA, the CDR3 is TGTGCCTGGAGTAGGGCAGAAGAGACCCAGTACTTC. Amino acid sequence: CAWSRAEETQYF.

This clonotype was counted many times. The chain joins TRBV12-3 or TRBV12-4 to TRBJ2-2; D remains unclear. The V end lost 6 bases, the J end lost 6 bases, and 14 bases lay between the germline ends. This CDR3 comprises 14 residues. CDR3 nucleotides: TGTGCCAGCAGCTCGCCTCGGGCGTCCGGGGAGCTGTTTTTT. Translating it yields CASSSPRASGELFF.

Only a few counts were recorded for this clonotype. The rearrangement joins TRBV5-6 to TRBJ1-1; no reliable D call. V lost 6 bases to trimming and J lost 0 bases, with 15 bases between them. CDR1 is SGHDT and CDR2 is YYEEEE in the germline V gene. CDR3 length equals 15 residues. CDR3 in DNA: TGTGCCAGCATCGCGTCGGGGATATTGAACACTGAAGCTTTCTTT. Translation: CASIASGILNTEAFF.

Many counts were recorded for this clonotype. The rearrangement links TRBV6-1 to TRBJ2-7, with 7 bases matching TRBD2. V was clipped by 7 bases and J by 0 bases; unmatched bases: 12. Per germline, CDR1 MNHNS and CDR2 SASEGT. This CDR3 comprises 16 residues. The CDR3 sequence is CASTRRGTNSSYEQYV. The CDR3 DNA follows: TGTGCCAGCACCCGTAGAGGGACTAATAGCTCCTACGAGCAGTACGTC.

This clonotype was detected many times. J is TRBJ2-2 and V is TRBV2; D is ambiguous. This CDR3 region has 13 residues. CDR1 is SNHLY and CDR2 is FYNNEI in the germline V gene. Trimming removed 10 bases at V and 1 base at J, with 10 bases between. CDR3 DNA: TGTGCCACCAAGCCGGGGAACACCGGGGAGCTGTTTTTT. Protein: CATKPGNTGELFF.

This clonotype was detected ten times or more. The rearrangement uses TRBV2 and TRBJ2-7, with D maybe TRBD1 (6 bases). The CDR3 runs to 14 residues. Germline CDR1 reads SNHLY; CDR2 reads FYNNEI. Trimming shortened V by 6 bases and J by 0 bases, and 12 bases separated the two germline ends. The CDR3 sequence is CASRGDTHSYEQYF. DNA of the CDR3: TGTGCCAGCAGGGGGGACACGCACTCCTACGAGCAGTACTTC. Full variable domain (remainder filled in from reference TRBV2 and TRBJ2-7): EPEVTQTPSHQVTQMGQEVILRCVPISNHLYFYWYRQILGQKVEFLVSFYNNEISEKSEIFDDQFSVERPDGSNFTLKIRSTKLEDSAMYFCASRGDTHSYEQYFGPGTRLTVT.

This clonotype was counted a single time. The CDR3 spells CSGPSTDTQYF. The CDR3 DNA reads as TGCAGTGGGCCGAGCACAGATACGCAGTATTTT. The chain is built from TRBV20-1 and TRBJ2-3, with D unclear. The ends were cut back, 7 bases at V and 0 bases at J, with 5 bases in the middle. Germline assignment: CDR1 DFQATT and CDR2 SNEGSKA (reference sequence). The CDR3 contains 11 residues.

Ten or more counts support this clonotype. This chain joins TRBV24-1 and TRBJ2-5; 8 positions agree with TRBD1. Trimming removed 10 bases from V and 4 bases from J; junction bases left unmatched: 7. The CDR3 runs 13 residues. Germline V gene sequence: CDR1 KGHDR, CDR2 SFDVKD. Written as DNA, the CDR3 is TGTGCCACTAGAAGGACAGGGAGAGAGACCCAGTACTTC. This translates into CATRRTGRETQYF.

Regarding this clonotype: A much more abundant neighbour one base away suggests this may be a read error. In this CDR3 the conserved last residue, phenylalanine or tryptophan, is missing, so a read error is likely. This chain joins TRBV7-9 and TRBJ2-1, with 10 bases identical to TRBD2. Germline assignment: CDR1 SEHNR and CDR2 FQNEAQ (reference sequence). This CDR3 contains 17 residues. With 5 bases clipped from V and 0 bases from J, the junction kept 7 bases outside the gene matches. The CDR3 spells CASSPTSGFSSYNEQFS. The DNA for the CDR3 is TGTGCCAGCAGCCCGACTAGCGGGTTCAGCTCCTACAATGAGCAGTTCTCC.

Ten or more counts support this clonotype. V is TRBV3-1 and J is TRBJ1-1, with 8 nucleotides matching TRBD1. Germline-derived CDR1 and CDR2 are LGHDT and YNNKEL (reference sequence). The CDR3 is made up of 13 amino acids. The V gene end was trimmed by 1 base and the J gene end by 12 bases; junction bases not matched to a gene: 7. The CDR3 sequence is CASSQGGDRTTFF. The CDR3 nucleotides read TGTGCCAGCAGCCAAGGTGGGGACAGGACAACTTTCTTT.

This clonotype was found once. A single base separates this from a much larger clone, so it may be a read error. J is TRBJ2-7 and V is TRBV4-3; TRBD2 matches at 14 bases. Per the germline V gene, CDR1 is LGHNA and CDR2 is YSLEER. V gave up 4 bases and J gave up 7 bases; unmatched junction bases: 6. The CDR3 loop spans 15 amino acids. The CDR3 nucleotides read TGCGCCAGCAGCCTGGGACTAGCGGGAGTGAGAGAGCAGTACTTC. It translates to CASSLGLAGVREQYF.

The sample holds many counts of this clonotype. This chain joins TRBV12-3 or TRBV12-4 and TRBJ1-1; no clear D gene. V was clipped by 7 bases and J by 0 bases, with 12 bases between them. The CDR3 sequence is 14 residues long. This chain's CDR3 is CASTLRGMNTEAFF. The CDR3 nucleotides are TGTGCCAGCACCCTGCGGGGAATGAACACTGAAGCTTTCTTT.

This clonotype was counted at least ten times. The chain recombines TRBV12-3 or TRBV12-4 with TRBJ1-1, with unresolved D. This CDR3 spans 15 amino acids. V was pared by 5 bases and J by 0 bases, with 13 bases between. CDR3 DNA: TGTGCCAGCAGTCCCATAACCGCGATGAACACTGAAGCTTTCTTT. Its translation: CASSPITAMNTEAFF.

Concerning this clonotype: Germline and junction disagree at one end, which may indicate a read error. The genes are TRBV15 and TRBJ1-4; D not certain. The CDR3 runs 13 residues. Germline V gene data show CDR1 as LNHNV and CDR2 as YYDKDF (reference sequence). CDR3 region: CATSSSEVPGYGF. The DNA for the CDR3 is TGTGCCACCAGCAGTTCTGAGGTTCCGGGATATGGCTTT.

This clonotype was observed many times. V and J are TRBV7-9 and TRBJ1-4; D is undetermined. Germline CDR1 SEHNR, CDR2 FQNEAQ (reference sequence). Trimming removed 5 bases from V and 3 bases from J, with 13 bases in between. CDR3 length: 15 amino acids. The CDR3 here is CASSGPLIANEKLFF. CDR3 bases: TGTGCCAGCAGCGGGCCTTTAATCGCTAATGAAAAACTGTTTTTT. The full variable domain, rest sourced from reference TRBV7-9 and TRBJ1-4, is DTGVSQNPRHKITKRGQNVTFRCDPISEHNRLYWYRQTLGQGPEFLTYFQNEAQLEKSRLLSDRFSAERPKGSFSTLEIQRTEQGDSAMYLCASSGPLIANEKLFFGSGTQLSVL.

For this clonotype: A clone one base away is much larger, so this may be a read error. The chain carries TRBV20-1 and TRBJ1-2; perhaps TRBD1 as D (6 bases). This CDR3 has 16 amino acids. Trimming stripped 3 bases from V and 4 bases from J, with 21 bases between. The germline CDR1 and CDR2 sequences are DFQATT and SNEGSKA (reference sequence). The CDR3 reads CSASGMGHGLSYGYTF. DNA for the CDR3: TGCAGTGCTAGCGGGATGGGACATGGTTTATCCTATGGCTACACCTTC.

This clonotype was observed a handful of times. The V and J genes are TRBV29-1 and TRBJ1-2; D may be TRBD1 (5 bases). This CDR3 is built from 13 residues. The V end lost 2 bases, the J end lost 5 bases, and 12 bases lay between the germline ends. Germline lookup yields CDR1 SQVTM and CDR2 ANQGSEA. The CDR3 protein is CSVERQGLYGYTF. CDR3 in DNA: TGCAGCGTTGAAAGGCAGGGATTGTATGGCTACACCTTC.

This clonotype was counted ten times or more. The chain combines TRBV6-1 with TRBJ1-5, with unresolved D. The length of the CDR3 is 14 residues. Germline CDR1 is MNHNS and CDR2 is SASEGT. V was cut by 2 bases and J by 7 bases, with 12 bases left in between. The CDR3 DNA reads TGTGCCAGCAGTGAACTTAGTTTCAGGCAGCCCCAGCATTTT. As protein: CASSELSFRQPQHF.

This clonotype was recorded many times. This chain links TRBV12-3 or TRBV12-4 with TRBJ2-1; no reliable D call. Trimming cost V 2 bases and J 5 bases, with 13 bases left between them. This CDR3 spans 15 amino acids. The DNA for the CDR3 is TGTGCCAGCAGTTTATCAGCTCTGGCCCACAATGAGCAGTTCTTC. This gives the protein CASSLSALAHNEQFF.